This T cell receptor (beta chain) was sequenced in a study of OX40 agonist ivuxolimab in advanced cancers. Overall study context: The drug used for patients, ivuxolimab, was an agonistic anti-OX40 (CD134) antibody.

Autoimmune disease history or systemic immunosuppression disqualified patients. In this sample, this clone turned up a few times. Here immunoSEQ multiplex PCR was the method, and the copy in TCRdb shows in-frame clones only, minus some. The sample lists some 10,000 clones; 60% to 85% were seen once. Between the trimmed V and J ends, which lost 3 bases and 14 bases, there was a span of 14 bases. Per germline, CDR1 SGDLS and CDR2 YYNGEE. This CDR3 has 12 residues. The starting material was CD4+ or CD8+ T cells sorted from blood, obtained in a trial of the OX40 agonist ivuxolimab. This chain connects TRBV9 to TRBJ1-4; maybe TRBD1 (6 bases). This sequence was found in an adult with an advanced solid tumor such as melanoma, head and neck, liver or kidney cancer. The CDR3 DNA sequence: TGTGCCAGCAGCGCCGTGGACAGAATTCTGTTTTTT. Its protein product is CASSAVDRILFF.